The next 25 T cell receptor beta chains were all read from a single sample in a study of monozygotic twins with inflammatory bowel disease. No DNA is given; TCRdb re-called the 5' RACE reads and lists each CDR3 protein once. The sample shows approximately 200,000 distinct CDR3 sequences, and roughly 7.5% sits with its ten largest clones. The sample taken for sequencing was blood. The receptor source for this set is a human donor with ulcerative colitis or Crohn's disease, or a healthy co-twin of an affected twin (not recorded which).

The V call is TRBV28, the J call TRBJ2-5; the TCRdb call, TRBD2, lacks DNA for checking. Germline CDR1 MDHEN, CDR2 SYDVKM. The length of the CDR3 is 15 residues. The CDR3 spells CASSFTSGGRETQYF.

This rearrangement joins TRBV10-3 to TRBJ2-1; TCRdb selects TRBD1, and the lack of DNA leaves this call unchecked. This CDR3 has 19 amino acids. Germline assignment: CDR1 ENHRY and CDR2 SYGVKD. CDR3 in amino acids: CAISEPPKRDYRAGDEQFF.

This chain links TRBV12-3 or TRBV12-4 with TRBJ2-5; as DNA is missing, the TRBD1 call by TCRdb cannot be tested. The CDR3 totals 15 residues. CDR3 residues: CASSSWDRGKETQYF.

The chain is built from TRBV7-6 and TRBJ1-4. CDR1 SGHVS and CDR2 FNYEAQ come from the germline V gene. This CDR3 contains 15 residues. This CDR3 is CASSLDRQPNEKLFF. The full variable domain, with the rest looked up from reference TRBV7-6 and TRBJ1-4, is GAGVSQSPRYKVTKRGQDVALRCDPISGHVSLYWYRQALGQGPEFLTYFNYEAQQDKSGLPNDRFSAERPEGSISTLTIQRTEQRDSAMYRCASSLDRQPNEKLFFGSGTQLSVL.

The chain combines TRBV7-3 with TRBJ2-1; with no DNA, the TCRdb D assignment of TRBD2 cannot be verified. The germline V gene encodes CDR1 SGHTA and CDR2 FQGTGA. The CDR3 extends over 14 amino acids. The CDR3 loop is CASSPGTSGTQQFF.

The chain carries TRBV4-1 and TRBJ1-1; no DNA is available, so the TRBD1 call from TCRdb remains unchecked. CDR3 length: 14 amino acids. In germline, CDR1 is MGHRA, CDR2 YSYEKL. This CDR3 is CASQGQLRNTDAFF.

CDR3 sequence: CSALSHYLTDTQYF. The genes are TRBV20-1 and TRBJ2-3. The CDR3 has 14 residues. Looked up from germline, CDR1 is DFQATT and CDR2 is SNEGSKA (reference sequence).

This chain joins TRBV7-3 and TRBJ1-1; TCRdb proposes TRBD1, but this gene call is untestable without DNA. Germline V gene data show CDR1 as SGHTA and CDR2 as FQGTGA. This CDR3 region has 12 residues. This CDR3 is CASSTGSTEAFF.

V and J are TRBV6-1 and TRBJ2-7; TCRdb indicates TRBD1, and absent DNA this call remains unverified. Germline values: CDR1 MNHNS, CDR2 SASEGT. This CDR3 region has 14 residues. This CDR3 reads CASREDSYSYEQYF.

This chain uses TRBV19 with TRBJ1-1. In germline, CDR1 is LNHDA, CDR2 SQIVND (reference sequence). The CDR3 runs to 13 residues. CDR3 region: CASTEKLSTEAFF.

The gene calls are TRBV7-9 and TRBJ2-1. The CDR3 covers 12 residues. Germline CDR1 reads SEHNR; CDR2 reads FQNEAQ (reference sequence). The CDR3 sequence is CASSLRWSEQFF.

The chain has TRBV30 and TRBJ2-5; checking the TCRdb D call of TRBD1 is not possible without DNA. Germline assignment: CDR1 GTSNPN and CDR2 SVGIG (reference sequence). This CDR3 region has 14 residues. The CDR3 sequence: CASGQAMVGETQYF.

The J gene is TRBJ2-1, the V gene TRBV5-5. This CDR3 has 12 residues. The germline CDR1 and CDR2 sequences are SGHKS and YYEKEE (reference sequence). CDR3 sequence reads: CASTRGYNEQFF.

V is TRBV12-3 or TRBV12-4 and J is TRBJ2-7; the D call of TRBD1 rests on TCRdb alone, since no DNA is present to check it. The CDR3 consists of 12 residues. CDR3 residues: CASSSGTRWQYF.

The chain combines TRBV5-1 with TRBJ1-6; TCRdb picks TRBD1, but there is no DNA to check that call. The CDR3 consists of 15 residues. From germline, CDR1 is SGHRS and CDR2 YFSETQ. CDR3 in amino acids: CASRSGQGDNSPLHF.

The chain has TRBV12-3 or TRBV12-4 and TRBJ2-1; TCRdb's D gene call, TRBD1, goes unchecked for lack of DNA. This CDR3 contains 13 residues. The CDR3 spells CASSFLGGGLKFF.

This sequence joins TRBV7-8 and TRBJ2-3; the D call from TCRdb, TRBD1, cannot be confirmed without DNA. Germline V gene lookup returns CDR1 SGHVS and CDR2 FQNEAQ. There are 17 residues in the CDR3. CDR3 sequence reads: CASSSWGLYSSTDTQYF.

CDR3 region: CASSLGGLATGELFF. The chain links TRBV7-2 to TRBJ2-2; TCRdb lists TRBD2, though no DNA is available to test this call. Germline assignment: CDR1 SGHTA and CDR2 FQGNSA. The CDR3 length is 15 residues.

The chain recombines TRBV6-1 with TRBJ2-5; without DNA, the TCRdb call of TRBD2 cannot be checked. There are 15 residues in the CDR3. The germline V gene has CDR1 MNHNS and CDR2 SASEGT. The CDR3 reads CASSEFGTSGETQYF.

The J gene is TRBJ2-3, the V gene TRBV20-1; TCRdb proposes TRBD2, but this gene call is untestable without DNA. Germline V CDR1 and CDR2: DFQATT, SNEGSKA (reference sequence). The CDR3 has 15 residues. The CDR3 protein is CSADPSGGLTDTQYF.

The rearrangement joins TRBV3-1 to TRBJ2-1. The CDR3 extends over 12 amino acids. In germline, CDR1 is LGHDT, CDR2 YNNKEL (reference sequence). The chain's CDR3 is CASSPRINEQFF.

The chain carries TRBV5-1 and TRBJ2-1; as DNA is missing, the TRBD1 call by TCRdb cannot be tested. CDR3 length: 14 residues. CDR1 and CDR2 (germline): SGHRS, YFSETQ. The CDR3: CASSEGGTYNEQFF.

The rearrangement links TRBV5-1 to TRBJ2-2. Germline V gives CDR1 SGHRS, CDR2 YFSETQ. CDR3 size: 15 residues. The CDR3: CASSLEERSTGELFF.

This rearrangement joins TRBV5-4 to TRBJ1-2. The CDR3 contains 14 residues. Germline-derived CDR1 and CDR2 are SGHNT and YYREEE (reference sequence). The CDR3 here is CASSLEASDYGYTF. The complete variable domain, with remaining parts taken from reference TRBV5-4 and TRBJ1-2, reads ETGVTQSPTHLIKTRGQQVTLRCSSQSGHNTVSWYQQALGQGPQFIFQYYREEENGRGNFPPRFSGLQFPNYSSELNVNALELDDSALYLCASSLEASDYGYTFGSGTRLTVV.

The genes are TRBV27 and TRBJ1-6; TCRdb's D gene call, TRBD1, goes unchecked for lack of DNA. Germline loops: CDR1 MNHEY, CDR2 SMNVEV (reference sequence). The CDR3 runs to 17 residues. This CDR3 is CASSSEGGANGEYSLHF.